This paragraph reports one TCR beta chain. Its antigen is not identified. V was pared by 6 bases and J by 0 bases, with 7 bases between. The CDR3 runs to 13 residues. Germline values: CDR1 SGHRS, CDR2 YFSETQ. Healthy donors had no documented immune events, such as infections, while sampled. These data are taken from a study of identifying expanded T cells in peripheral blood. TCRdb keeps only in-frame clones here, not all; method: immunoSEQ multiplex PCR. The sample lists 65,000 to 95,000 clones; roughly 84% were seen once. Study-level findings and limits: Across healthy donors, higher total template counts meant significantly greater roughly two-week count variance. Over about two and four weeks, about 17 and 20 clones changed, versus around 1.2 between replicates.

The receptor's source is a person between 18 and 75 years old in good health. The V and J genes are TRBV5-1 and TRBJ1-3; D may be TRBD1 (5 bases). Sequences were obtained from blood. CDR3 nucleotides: TGCGCCAGCAATGGGGGCTCTGGAAACACCATATATTTT. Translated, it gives CASNGGSGNTIYF.